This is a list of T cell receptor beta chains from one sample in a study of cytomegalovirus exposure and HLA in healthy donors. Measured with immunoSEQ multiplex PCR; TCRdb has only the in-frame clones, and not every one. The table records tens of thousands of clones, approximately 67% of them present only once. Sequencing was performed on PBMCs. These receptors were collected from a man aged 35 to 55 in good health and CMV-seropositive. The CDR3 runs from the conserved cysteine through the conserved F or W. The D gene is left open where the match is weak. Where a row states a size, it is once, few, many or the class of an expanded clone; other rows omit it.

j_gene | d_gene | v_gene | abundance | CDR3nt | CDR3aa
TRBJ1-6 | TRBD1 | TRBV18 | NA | TGTGCCAGCTCACCCCAGGGGGGCCTGAATTCACCCCTCCACTTT | CASSPQGGLNSPLHF
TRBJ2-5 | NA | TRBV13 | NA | TGTGCCAGCAGCTTAGCAGGGACCCAGTACTTC | CASSLAGTQYF
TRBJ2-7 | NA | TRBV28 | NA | TGTGCCAGCAGTTACGGGTACGAGCAGTACTTC | CASSYGYEQYF
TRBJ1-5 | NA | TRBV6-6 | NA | TGTGCCAGCAGGAGACAGGACAATCAGCCCCAGCATTTT | CASRRQDNQPQHF
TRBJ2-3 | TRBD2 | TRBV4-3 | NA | TGCGCCAGCAGTAGCGGGGGCTGGACAGATACGCAGTATTTT | CASSSGGWTDTQYF
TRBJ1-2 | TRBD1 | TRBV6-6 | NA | TGTGCCAGCGCAAAGACAGGGGAGGGCTATGGCTACACCTTC | CASAKTGEGYGYTF
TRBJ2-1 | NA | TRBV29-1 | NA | TGCAGCGTTGTAGGCGCTCCAGGGGCCATCAATGAGCAGTTCTTC | CSVVGAPGAINEQFF
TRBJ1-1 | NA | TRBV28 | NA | TGTGCCAGCCTACAACAGGACACTGAAGCTTTCTTT | CASLQQDTEAFF
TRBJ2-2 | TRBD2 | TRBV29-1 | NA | TGCAGCGTCCCCGTGGGGGGGACGTACACCGGGGAGCTGTTTTTT | CSVPVGGTYTGELFF
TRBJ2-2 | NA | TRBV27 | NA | TGTGCCAGCAGTCCGCAAGCGGCCCTGAGATACACCGGGGAGCTGTTTTTT | CASSPQAALRYTGELFF
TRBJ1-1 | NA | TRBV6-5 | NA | TGTGCCAGCAGTTACGGGCAGTATAACACTGAAGCTTTCTTT | CASSYGQYNTEAFF
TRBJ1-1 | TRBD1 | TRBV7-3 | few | TGTGCCAGCAGCTCCGGTCCCGGGACAGGGACAAACACTGAAGCTTTCTTT | CASSSGPGTGTNTEAFF
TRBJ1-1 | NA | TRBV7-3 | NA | TGTGCCAGCAGCGCGGGGGACTCGGGCACTGAAGCTTTCTTT | CASSAGDSGTEAFF
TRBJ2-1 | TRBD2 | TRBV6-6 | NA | TGTGCCAGCAGTTACGGGGCTAGCGGAGATGAGCAGTTCTTC | CASSYGASGDEQFF
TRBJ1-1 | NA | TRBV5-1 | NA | TGCGCCAGCAGCTTTAACGGGGAGACTGAAGCTTTCTTT | CASSFNGETEAFF
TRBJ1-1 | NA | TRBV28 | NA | TGTGCCAGCAGTTTAACTACACCTGAAGCTTTCTTT | CASSLTTPEAFF
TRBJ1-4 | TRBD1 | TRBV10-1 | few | TGCGCCAGCAGTGAACCTTACGCCGGGACAGCTAAAACTGGTTTTTTT | CASSEPYAGTAKTGFF
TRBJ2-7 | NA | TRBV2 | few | TGTGCCAGCCGTAGGGACACCTACTCCTACGAGCAGTACTTC | CASRRDTYSYEQYF
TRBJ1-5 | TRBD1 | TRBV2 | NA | TGTGCCACCGGACAGGGGGACAATCAGCCCCAGCATTTT | CATGQGDNQPQHF
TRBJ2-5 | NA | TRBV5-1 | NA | TGCGCCAGCAGCTTGATGTTTATGGGGCCACAAGAGACCCAGTACTTC | CASSLMFMGPQETQYF
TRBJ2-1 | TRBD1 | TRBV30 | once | TGTGCCTGGGAAAAGGGACAGGGCAATGAGCAGTTCTTC | CAWEKGQGNEQFF
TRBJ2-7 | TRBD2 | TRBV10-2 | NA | TGCGCCAGCAGACCTCTAGCGGGGGGGGACGAGCAGTACTTC | CASRPLAGGDEQYF
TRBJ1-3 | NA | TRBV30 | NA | TGTGCCTGGAGTTTAGGACAGACCTCTGGAAACACCATATATTTT | CAWSLGQTSGNTIYF
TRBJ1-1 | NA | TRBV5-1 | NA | TGCGCCAGCAGCTTGGAGACTGCTGCGAACACTGAAGCTTTCTTT | CASSLETAANTEAFF
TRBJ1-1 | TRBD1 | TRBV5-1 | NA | TGCGCCAGCAGCACTCAGACAGGGGGCTATACTGAAGCTTTCTTT | CASSTQTGGYTEAFF
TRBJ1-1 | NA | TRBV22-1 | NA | TGTCCTGGGAGCGCACGGCCGGGACAGGGGGACACTGAAGCTTTCTTT | CPGSARPGQGDTEAFF
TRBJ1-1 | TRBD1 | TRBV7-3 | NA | TGTGCCAGCAGCGCAACGACAGGGGGTTACACTGAAGCTTTCTTT | CASSATTGGYTEAFF
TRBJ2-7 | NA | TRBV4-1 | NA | TGCGCCAGCAGCCATCGCGGCCCCACATTCGCCTACGAGCAGTACTTC | CASSHRGPTFAYEQYF
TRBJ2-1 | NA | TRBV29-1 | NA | TGCAGCGTTGGTAGAGCGGAATACAATGAGCAGTTCTTC | CSVGRAEYNEQFF
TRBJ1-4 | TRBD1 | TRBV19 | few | TGTGCGGTGGGACAGGGGGCTTCGGTTGAAAAACTGTTTTTT | CAVGQGASVEKLFF
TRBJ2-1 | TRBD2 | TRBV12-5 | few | TGTGCTAGTACTAGCGGGGACGAGCAGTTCTTC | CASTSGDEQFF
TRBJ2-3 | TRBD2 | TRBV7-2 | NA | TGTGCCAGCAGAAATGGGGGGGGAATAGATACGCAGTATTTT | CASRNGGGIDTQYF
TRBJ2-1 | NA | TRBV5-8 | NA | TGTGCCAGCAGCTTGGGAGGGCTATTAGGCTACAATGAGCAGTTCTTC | CASSLGGLLGYNEQFF
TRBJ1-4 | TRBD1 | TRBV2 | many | TGTGCCAGCAGGGCCGACAGGGGGGCAAGTGAAAAACTGTTTTTT | CASRADRGASEKLFF
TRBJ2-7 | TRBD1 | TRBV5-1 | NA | TGCGCCAGCAGCCAATCGGGACAGGGCTACGAGCAGTACTTC | CASSQSGQGYEQYF
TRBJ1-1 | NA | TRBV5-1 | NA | TGCGCCAGCAGCTTGCAGGGGTTTACTGAAGCTTTCTTT | CASSLQGFTEAFF
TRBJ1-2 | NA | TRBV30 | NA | TGTGCCTCGGGCCTTGCGGGGTTTGGTGGCTACACCTTC | CASGLAGFGGYTF
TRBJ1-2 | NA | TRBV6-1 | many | TGTGCCAGCAGTGACGGAAGGGACTTCTATGGCTACACCTTC | CASSDGRDFYGYTF
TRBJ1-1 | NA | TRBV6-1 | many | TGTGCCAGCAGTGACAAGAGGTTTATCATGAACACTGAAGCTTTCTTT | CASSDKRFIMNTEAFF
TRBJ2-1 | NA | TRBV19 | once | TGTGCCAGTAGTAACAGGGAGTCCTACAATGAGCAGTTCTTC | CASSNRESYNEQFF
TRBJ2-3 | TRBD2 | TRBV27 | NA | TGTGCCAGCGGGACTAGCGGGATTCAAGATACGCAGTATTTT | CASGTSGIQDTQYF
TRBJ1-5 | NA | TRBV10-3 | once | TGTGCCACCCGAGAAGGACAGCTAAATCAGCCCCAGCATTTT | CATREGQLNQPQHF
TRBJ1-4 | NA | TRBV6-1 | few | TGTGCCAGCAGTGTACAGTATCGGGAAAAACTGTTTTTT | CASSVQYREKLFF
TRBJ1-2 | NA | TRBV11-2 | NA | TGTGCCAGTAGCCCCGCCAGATCACATAACTATGGCTACACCTTC | CASSPARSHNYGYTF
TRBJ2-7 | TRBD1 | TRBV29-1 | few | TGCAGCGTTGTGGTGCAGCGACCACGACAGGGAAACGAGCAGTACTTC | CSVVVQRPRQGNEQYF
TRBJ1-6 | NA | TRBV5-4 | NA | TGTGCCAGCAGCACGGAATCCCAGGGTTTGTCACCCCTCCACTTT | CASSTESQGLSPLHF
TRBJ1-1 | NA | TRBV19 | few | TGTGCCAGTAGTATTCGTGGAGGGGAAGCTTTCTTT | CASSIRGGEAFF
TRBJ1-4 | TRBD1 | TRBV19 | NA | TGTGCCAGTAAGGCCCCTCGCGCCGGGACAGGGGGTGAAAAACTGTTTTTT | CASKAPRAGTGGEKLFF
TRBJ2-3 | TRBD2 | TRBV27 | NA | TGTGCCAGCAGTTTAAGCGGGAGAGGTTCACATACGCAGTATTTT | CASSLSGRGSHTQYF
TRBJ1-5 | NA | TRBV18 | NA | TGTGCCAGCTCACGAGGGGACGGGGGAAGCAATCAGCCCCAGCATTTT | CASSRGDGGSNQPQHF
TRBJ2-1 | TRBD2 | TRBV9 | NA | TGTGCCAGCAGCTCGGGACTAGCCAAGGATGAGCAGTTCTTC | CASSSGLAKDEQFF
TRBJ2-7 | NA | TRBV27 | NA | TGTGCCAGCAGTTTATTAGAGGGATACGAGCAGTACTTC | CASSLLEGYEQYF
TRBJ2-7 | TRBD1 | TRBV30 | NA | TGTGCCTGGAGTGTCGAGACAGGGGGCTACGAGCAGTACTTC | CAWSVETGGYEQYF